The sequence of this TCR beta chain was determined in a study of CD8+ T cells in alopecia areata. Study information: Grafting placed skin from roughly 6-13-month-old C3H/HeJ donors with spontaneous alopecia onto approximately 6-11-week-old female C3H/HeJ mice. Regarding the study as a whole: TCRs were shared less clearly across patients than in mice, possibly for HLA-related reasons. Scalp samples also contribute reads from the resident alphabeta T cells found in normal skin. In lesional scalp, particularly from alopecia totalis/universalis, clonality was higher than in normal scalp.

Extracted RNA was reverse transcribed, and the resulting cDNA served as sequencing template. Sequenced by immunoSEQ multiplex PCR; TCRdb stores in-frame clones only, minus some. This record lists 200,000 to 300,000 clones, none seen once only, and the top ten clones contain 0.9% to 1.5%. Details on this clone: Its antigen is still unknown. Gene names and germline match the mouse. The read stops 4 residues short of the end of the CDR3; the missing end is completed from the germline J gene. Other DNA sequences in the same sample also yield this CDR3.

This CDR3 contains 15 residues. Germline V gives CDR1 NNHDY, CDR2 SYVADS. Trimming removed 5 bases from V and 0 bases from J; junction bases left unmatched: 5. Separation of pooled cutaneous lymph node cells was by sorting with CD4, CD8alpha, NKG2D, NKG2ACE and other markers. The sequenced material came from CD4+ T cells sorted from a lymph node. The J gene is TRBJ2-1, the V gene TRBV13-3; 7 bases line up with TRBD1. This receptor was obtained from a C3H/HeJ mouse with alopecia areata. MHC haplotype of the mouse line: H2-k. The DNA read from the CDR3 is TGTGCCAGCAGCCCTGACAGGGCTAACTATGCT. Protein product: CASSPDRANYA. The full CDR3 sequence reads CASSPDRANYAEQFF.